This TCR beta chain was obtained from a study of cytomegalovirus exposure and HLA in healthy donors. About the research overall: Researchers found that roughly 81% of 300 to 450 genotyped donors fell within the Caucasian-associated ancestry cluster.

The CDR3 has 14 residues. Trimming cost V 5 bases and J 4 bases, with 14 bases left between them. CDR1 and CDR2 (germline): SEHNR, FQNEAQ (reference sequence). Worth noting for this clone: Its antigen is still unknown.

The study ran its PCR with 60 Vbeta and 13 Jbeta primers. Method: immunoSEQ multiplex PCR; TCRdb's copy keeps in-frame clones and lacks some. The sample includes 150,000 to 200,000 clones, 75% to 85% of them seen just once. Notes on the study in general: Clonal expansion, a later analysis showed, was greater in HLA-associated TCR beta chains than in equally common others.

At the time of sampling, donors were nominally healthy, though unrecorded immune exposures were likely. The sample was PBMCs. This chain joins TRBV7-9 and TRBJ2-5, with D hard to call. This clonotype originated in a woman between 25 and 40 years old in good health and CMV-seronegative. The CDR3 here is CASSRPPAGETQYF. CDR3 nucleotide sequence: TGTGCCAGCAGCCGCCCCCCGGCAGGAGAGACCCAGTACTTC.